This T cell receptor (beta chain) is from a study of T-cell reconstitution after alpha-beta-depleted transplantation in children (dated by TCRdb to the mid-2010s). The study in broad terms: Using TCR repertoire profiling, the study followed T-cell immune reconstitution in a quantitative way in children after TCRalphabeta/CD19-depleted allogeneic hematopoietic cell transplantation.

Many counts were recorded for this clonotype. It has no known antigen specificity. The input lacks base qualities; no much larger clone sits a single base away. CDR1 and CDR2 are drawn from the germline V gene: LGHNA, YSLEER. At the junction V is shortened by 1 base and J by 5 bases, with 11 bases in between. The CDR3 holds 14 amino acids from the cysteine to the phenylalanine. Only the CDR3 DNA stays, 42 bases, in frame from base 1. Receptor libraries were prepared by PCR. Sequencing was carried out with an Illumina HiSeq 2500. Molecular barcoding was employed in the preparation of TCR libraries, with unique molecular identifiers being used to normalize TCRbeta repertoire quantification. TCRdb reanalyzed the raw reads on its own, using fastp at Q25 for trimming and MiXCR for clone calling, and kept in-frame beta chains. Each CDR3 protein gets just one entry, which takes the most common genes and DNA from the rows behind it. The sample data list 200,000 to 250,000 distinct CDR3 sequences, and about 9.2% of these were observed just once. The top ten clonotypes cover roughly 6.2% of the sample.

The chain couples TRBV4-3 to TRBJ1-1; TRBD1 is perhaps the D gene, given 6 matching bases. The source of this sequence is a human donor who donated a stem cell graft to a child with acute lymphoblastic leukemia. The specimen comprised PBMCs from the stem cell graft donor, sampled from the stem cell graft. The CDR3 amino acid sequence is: CASSQARGWTEAFF. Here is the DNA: TGCGCCAGCAGCCAAGCGAGGGGGTGGACTGAAGCTTTCTTT.